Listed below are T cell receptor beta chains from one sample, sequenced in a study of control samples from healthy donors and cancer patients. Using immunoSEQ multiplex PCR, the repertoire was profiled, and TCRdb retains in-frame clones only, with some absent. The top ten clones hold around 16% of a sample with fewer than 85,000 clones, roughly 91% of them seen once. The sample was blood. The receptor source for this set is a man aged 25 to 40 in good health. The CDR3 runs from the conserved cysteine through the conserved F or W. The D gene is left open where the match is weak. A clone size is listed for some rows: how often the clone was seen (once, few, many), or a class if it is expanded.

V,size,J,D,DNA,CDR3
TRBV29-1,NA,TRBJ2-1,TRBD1,TGCAGCGCGGGAGCGGGACAGGGGACCAATGAGCAGTTCTTC,CSAGAGQGTNEQFF
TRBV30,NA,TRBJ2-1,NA,TGTGCCGTTGTCTCGGTGAATGAGCAGTTCTTC,CAVVSVNEQFF
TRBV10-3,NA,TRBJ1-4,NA,TGTGCCATCAGTGAGGCACATAGGTCAGGATCAACTAATGAAAAACTGTTTTTT,CAISEAHRSGSTNEKLFF
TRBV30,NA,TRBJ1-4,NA,TGTGCCTGGAGTGTAAATTCCGGGGGTCCCGCTGGGAAACTGTTTTTT,CAWSVNSGGPAGKLFF
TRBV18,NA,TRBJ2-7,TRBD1,TGTGCCAGCTCACCACCGAAGGGGGCCGAGTTTTCCTACGAGCAGTACTTC,CASSPPKGAEFSYEQYF
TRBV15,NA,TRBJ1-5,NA,TGTGCCACCAGCAGAGATCCGGGGGGGAACCAGCCCCAGCATTTT,CATSRDPGGNQPQHF
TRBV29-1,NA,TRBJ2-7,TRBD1,TGCAGCGCCATGACAGGGAATACGGAGGAGCAGTACTTC,CSAMTGNTEEQYF
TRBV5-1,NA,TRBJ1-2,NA,TGCGCCAGCAGCTTGGTACAGAGCCCCATTAGAGATGCCTATGGCTACACCTTC,CASSLVQSPIRDAYGYTF
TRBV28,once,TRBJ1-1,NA,TGTGCCAGCAGTTTAGATAGCGCCCAGGACCTGAGTACTGAAGCTTTCTTT,CASSLDSAQDLSTEAFF
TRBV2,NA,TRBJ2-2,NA,TGTGCCAGCACCCAATTGGGCGGGGAGCTGTTTTTT,CASTQLGGELFF
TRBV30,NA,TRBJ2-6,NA,TGTGCCTGGACCAAGGTATCGGGAGTAACGGGGGCCAACGTCCTGACTTTC,CAWTKVSGVTGANVLTF
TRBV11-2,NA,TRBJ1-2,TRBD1,TGTGCCAGCAGTGGTATAGGACAGGGGGCCTTTGGCGGCTACACCTTC,CASSGIGQGAFGGYTF
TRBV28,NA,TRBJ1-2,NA,TGTGCCATCCTGGAGGAGGGCATGGGGTACACCTTC,CAILEEGMGYTF
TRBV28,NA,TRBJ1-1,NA,TGTGCCAGCAGTTTGGACGGGCTGAACACTGAAGCTTTCTTT,CASSLDGLNTEAFF
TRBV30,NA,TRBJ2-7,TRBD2,TGTGCCTGGAGTACCAGCGGGAGGGTCTACGAGCAGTACTTC,CAWSTSGRVYEQYF
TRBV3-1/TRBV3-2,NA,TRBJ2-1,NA,TGTGCCAGCAGCCGGGACCCTTCTCGCCGCCAGTTCTTC,CASSRDPSRRQFF
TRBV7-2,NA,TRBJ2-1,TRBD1,TGTGCCAGCAGCTTGAGCCGGGACAGGGGATTTGAGCAGTTCTTC,CASSLSRDRGFEQFF
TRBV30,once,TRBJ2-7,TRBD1,TGTGCCTGGAGGGACAGGGCTACCTACGAGCAGTACTTC,CAWRDRATYEQYF
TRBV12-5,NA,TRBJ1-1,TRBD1,TGTGCTAGTGGATTACACAGGGGGCTGACTGAAGCTTTCTTT,CASGLHRGLTEAFF
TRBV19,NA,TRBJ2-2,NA,TGTGCCAGTAGACCCTTGGCCGGCGGCACCGGGGAGCTGTTTTTT,CASRPLAGGTGELFF